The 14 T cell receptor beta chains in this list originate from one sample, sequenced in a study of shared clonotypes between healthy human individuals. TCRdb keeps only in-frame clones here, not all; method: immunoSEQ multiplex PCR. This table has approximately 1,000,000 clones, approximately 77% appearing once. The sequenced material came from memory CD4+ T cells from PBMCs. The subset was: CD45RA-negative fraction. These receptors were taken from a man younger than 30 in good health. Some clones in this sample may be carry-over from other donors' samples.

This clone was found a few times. CDR3 amino acids: CASSLGPGSTDTQYF. CDR3 DNA sequence: TGCGCCAGCAGCTTGGGCCCGGGCAGCACAGATACGCAGTATTTT. The V gene is TRBV5-1, the J gene TRBJ2-3; D gene ambiguous. The CDR3 totals 15 residues. V was cut by 0 bases and J by 0 bases, with 8 bases left in between. Germline assignment: CDR1 SGHRS and CDR2 YFSETQ.

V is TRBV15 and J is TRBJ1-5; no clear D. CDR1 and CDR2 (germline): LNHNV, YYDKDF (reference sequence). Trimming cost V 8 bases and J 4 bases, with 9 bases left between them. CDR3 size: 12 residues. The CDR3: CATRGPNQPQHF. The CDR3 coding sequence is TGTGCCACCCGAGGACCGAATCAGCCCCAGCATTTT.

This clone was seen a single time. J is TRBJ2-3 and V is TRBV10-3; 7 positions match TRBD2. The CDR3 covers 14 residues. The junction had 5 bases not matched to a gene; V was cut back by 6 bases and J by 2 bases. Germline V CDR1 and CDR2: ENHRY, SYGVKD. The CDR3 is CAIRGSGLTDTQYF. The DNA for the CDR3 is TGTGCCATCAGGGGTAGCGGGCTCACAGATACGCAGTATTTT.

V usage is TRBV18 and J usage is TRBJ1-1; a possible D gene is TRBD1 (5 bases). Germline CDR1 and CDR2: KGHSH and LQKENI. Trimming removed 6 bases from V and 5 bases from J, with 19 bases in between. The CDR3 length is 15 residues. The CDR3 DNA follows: TGTGCCAGCTCCCCCGGGCTGAGGGGATGGACTGAAGCTTTCTTT. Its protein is CASSPGLRGWTEAFF.

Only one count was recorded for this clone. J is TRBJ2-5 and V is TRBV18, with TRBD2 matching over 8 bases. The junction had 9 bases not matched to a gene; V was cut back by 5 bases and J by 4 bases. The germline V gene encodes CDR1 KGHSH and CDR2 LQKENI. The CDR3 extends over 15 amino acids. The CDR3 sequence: CASSARLATGETQYF. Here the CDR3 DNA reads TGTGCCAGCTCAGCGCGACTAGCGACGGGAGAGACCCAGTACTTC.

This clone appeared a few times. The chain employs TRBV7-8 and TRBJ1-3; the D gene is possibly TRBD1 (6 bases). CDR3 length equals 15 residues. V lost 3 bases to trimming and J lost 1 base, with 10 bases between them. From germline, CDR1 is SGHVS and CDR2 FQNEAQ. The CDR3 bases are TGTGCCAGCAGCTTGTACAGGGAATCTGGAAACACCATATATTTT. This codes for CASSLYRESGNTIYF.

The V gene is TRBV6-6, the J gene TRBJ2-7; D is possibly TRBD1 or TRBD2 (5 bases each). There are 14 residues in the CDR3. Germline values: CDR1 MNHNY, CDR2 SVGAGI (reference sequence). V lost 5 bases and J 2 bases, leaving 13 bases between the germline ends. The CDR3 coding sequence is TGTGCCAGCAGTCGGGGAGAGGGGACCTACGAGCAGTACTTC. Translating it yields CASSRGEGTYEQYF.

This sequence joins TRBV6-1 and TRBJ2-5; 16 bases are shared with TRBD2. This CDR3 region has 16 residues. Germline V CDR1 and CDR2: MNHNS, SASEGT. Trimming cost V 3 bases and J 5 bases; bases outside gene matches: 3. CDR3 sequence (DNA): TGTGCCAGCAGTGACTGGGGACTAGCGGGAGGGGAGACCCAGTACTTC. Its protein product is CASSDWGLAGGETQYF.

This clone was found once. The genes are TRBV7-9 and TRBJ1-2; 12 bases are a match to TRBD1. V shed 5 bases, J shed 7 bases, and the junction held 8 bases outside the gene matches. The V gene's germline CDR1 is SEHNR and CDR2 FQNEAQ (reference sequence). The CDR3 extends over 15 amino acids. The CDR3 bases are TGTGCCAGCAGCACGGGGGACAGGGGGCGGATTGGCTACACCTTC. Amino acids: CASSTGDRGRIGYTF.

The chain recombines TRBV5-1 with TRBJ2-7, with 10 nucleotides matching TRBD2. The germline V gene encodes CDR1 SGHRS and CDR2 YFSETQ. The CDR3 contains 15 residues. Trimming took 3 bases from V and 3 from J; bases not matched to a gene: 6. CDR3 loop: CASSSVAGGNYEQYF. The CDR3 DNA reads TGCGCCAGCAGCTCTGTAGCGGGAGGAAACTACGAGCAGTACTTC.

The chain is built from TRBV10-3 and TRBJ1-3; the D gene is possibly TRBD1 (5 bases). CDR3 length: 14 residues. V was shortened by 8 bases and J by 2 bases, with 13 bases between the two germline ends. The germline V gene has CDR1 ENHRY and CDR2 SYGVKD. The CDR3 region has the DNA TGTGCCATCGCCGGGGCCCTTACTGGAAACACCATATATTTT. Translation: CAIAGALTGNTIYF.

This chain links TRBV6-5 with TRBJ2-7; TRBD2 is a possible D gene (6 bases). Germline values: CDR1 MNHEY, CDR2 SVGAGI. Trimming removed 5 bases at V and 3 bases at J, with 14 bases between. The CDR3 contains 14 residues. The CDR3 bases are TGTGCCAGCAGTCCCCCGGGACTGATCTACGAGCAGTACTTC. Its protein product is CASSPPGLIYEQYF.

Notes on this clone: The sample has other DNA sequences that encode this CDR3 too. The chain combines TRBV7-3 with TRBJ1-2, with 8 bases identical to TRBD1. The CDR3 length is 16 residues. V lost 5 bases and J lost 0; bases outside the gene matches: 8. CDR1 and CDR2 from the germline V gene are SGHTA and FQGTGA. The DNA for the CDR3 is TGTGCCAGCAGCCTACAGGGGGGTCCGGCTAACTATGGCTACACCTTC. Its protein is CASSLQGGPANYGYTF.

CDR3 coding DNA: TGTGCCAGCAGCAAAACAGGACCCACCATATATTTT. This gives the protein CASSKTGPTIYF. The rearrangement uses TRBV21-1 and TRBJ1-3; TRBD1 is the table's D call, not checked against the DNA. TRBV21-1 has pseudogene status. This CDR3 has 12 residues.